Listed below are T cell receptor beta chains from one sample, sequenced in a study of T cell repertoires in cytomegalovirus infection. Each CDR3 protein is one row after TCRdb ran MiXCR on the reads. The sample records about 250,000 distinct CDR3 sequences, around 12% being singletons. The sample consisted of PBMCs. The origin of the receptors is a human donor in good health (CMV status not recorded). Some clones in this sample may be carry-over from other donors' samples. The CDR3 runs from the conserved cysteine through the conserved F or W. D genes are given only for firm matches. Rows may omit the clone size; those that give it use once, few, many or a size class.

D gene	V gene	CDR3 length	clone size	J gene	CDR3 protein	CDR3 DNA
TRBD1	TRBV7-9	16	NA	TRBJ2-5	CASSFGDREAQETQYF	TGTGCCAGCAGCTTCGGGGACAGGGAGGCTCAAGAGACCCAGTACTTC
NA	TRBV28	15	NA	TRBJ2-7	CASTVGRESSYEQYF	TGTGCCAGCACTGTGGGACGGGAAAGCTCCTACGAGCAGTACTTC
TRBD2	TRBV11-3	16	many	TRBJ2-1	CASSLESGGAKNEQFF	TGTGCCAGCAGCTTAGAAAGCGGGGGGGCTAAGAATGAGCAGTTCTTC
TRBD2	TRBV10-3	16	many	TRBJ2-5	CAISPGLAGGGETQYF	TGTGCCATCAGTCCGGGACTAGCGGGGGGTGGAGAGACCCAGTACTTC
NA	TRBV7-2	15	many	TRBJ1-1	CASSKVPDFGTEAFF	TGTGCCAGCAGCAAGGTGCCAGACTTTGGGACTGAAGCTTTCTTT
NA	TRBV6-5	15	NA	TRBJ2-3	CASSLLGVRTDTQYF	TGTGCCAGCAGTCTCCTCGGAGTGCGCACAGATACGCAGTATTTT
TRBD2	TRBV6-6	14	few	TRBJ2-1	CASKSGGGRNEQFF	TGTGCCAGCAAGTCGGGGGGGGGGCGGAATGAGCAGTTCTTC
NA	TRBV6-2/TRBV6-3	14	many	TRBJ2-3	CASSPFRSGDTQYF	TGTGCCAGCAGTCCGTTCCGAAGCGGAGATACGCAGTATTTT
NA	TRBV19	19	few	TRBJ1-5	CASSIDRRAGPLRNQPQHF	TGTGCCAGTAGTATAGATAGGCGGGCAGGGCCTCTCCGGAATCAGCCCCAGCATTTT
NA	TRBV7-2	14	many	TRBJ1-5	CASSLFVGNQPQHF	TGTGCCAGCAGCTTGTTCGTCGGAAATCAGCCCCAGCATTTT
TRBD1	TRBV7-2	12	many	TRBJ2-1	CASSSSKRTGRF	TGTGCCAGCAGCTCATCAAAGCGGACAGGAAGGTTC
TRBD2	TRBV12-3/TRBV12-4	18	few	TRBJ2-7	CASTRTSGIPQLSYEQYF	TGTGCCAGCACCCGGACTAGCGGGATACCCCAGCTCAGCTACGAGCAGTACTTC
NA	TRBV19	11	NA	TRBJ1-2	CASSPGQGYTF	TGTGCCAGTAGTCCGGGACAAGGCTACACCTTC
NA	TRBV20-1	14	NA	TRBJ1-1	CSARTSVANTEAFF	TGCAGTGCGCGGACGTCGGTTGCGAACACTGAAGCTTTCTTT
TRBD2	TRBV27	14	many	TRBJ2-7	CASRELAGAYEQYF	TGTGCCAGCAGAGAACTAGCGGGAGCCTACGAGCAGTACTTC
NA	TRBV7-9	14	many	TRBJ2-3	CASSLGLGLDTQYF	TGTGCCAGCAGCTTAGGGCTAGGCCTAGATACGCAGTATTTT
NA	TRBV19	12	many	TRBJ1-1	CASRTGNTEAFF	TGTGCCAGTCGGACGGGTAACACTGAAGCTTTCTTT
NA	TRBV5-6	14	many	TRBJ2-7	CASSLEIPPYEQYF	TGTGCCAGCAGCTTGGAGATCCCCCCCTACGAGCAGTACTTC
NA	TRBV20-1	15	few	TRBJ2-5	CSALGRGVLQETQYF	TGCAGTGCTCTCGGGCGGGGCGTCCTCCAAGAGACCCAGTACTTC
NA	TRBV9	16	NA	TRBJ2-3	CASSIGGSGQTDTQYF	TGTGCCAGCAGCATCGGCGGGTCCGGCCAAACAGATACGCAGTATTTT
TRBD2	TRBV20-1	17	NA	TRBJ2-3	CSAVTPLTSGTTDTQYF	TGCAGTGCTGTAACCCCTTTGACTAGCGGAACCACAGATACGCAGTATTTT
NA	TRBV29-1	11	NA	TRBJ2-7	CSVVRGYEQYF	TGCAGCGTTGTCAGGGGTTACGAGCAGTACTTC
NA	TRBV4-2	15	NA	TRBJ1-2	CASSQGDGPNYGYTF	TGTGCCAGCAGCCAAGGGGACGGCCCAAACTATGGCTACACCTTC
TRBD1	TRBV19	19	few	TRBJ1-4	CASSARQGPSIPVNEKLFF	TGTGCCAGTAGTGCACGACAGGGGCCATCGATACCGGTCAATGAAAAACTGTTTTTT
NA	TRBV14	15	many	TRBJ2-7	CASSQGVQESYEQYF	TGTGCCAGCAGCCAAGGGGTACAGGAGTCCTACGAGCAGTACTTC
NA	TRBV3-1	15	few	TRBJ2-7	CASSRGAGNSYEQYF	TGTGCCAGCAGCCGTGGCGCAGGGAACTCCTACGAGCAGTACTTC
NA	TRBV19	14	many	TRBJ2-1	CASSISSANEGQFF	TGTGCCAGTAGTATCTCTAGTGCCAATGAAGGGCAGTTCTTC
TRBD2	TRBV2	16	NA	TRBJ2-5	CASSGTSGGHQETQYF	TGTGCCAGCAGTGGGACTAGCGGGGGCCACCAAGAGACCCAGTACTTC
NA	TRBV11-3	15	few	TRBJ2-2	CASSFGTGDTGELFF	TGTGCCAGCAGCTTTGGGACCGGGGACACCGGGGAGCTGTTTTTT